Presented here are 22 T cell receptor beta chains from one specimen sequenced in a study of CD8 T cell repertoires and HIV-1 epitope variants. Only in-frame clones appear in the TCRdb table, and some are missing; sequencing was by immunoSEQ multiplex PCR. The table lists about 5,000 clones, roughly three fifths of them singletons. These receptors' antigens are unknown. Sequences were obtained from cultured CD8+ T cells derived from PBMCs. The receptor source for this set is a male donor with HIV.

This clone was recorded a few times. The gene calls are TRBV18 and TRBJ2-7; D not resolved. This CDR3 has 16 amino acids. The V and J ends lost 3 bases and 5 bases respectively, with 20 bases between them. CDR1 is KGHSH, CDR2 LQKENI, per germline. The CDR3 DNA is TGTGCCAGCTCACCGACCGGGTCAGTAAGAGTCCACGAGCAGTACTTC. Amino acids: CASSPTGSVRVHEQYF.

The chain employs TRBV20-1 and TRBJ2-2; D gene uncertain. Germline V gene lookup returns CDR1 DFQATT and CDR2 SNEGSKA (reference sequence). V was pared by 5 bases and J by 5 bases, with 6 bases between. This CDR3 is built from 11 residues. The CDR3 region is CSAPMTGELFF. The CDR3 nucleotides read TGCAGTGCTCCGATGACCGGGGAGCTGTTTTTT.

The chain employs TRBV19 and TRBJ2-2, with D possibly TRBD1 on 5 matching bases. Germline CDR1 is LNHDA and CDR2 is SQIVND (reference sequence). V shed 5 bases and J shed 1 base, with 8 bases lying between them. This CDR3 region has 14 residues. CDR3 nucleotide sequence: TGTGCCAGTAGTTTACAGGAGAACACCGGGGAGCTGTTTTTT. It is translated as CASSLQENTGELFF.

V usage is TRBV2 and J usage is TRBJ2-3, with D uncertain. This CDR3 is built from 14 residues. The ends were cut back, 2 bases at V and 4 bases at J, with 10 bases in the middle. Looked up from germline, CDR1 is SNHLY and CDR2 is FYNNEI. The CDR3 reads CASSEPTVADTQYF. The CDR3 DNA reads TGTGCCAGCAGTGAACCGACCGTCGCAGATACGCAGTATTTT.

This chain uses TRBV5-6 with TRBJ2-3; 7 bases map to TRBD2. The junction had 9 bases not matched to a gene; V was cut back by 6 bases and J by 5 bases. Germline-derived CDR1 and CDR2 are SGHDT and YYEEEE. The CDR3 is 14 residues long. DNA of the CDR3: TGTGCCAGCACTTTGGGGGGGTCTGGAGATACGCAGTATTTT. This sequence encodes CASTLGGSGDTQYF.

J is TRBJ1-1 and V is TRBV9; 12 bases align to TRBD1. Per germline, CDR1 SGDLS and CDR2 YYNGEE. V gave up 4 bases and J gave up 7 bases; unmatched junction bases: 8. The CDR3 runs to 15 residues. CDR3 in DNA: TGTGCCAGCAGCTCGTCCCGGGACAGGGGGCATGAAGCTTTCTTT. Translated, it gives CASSSSRDRGHEAFF. The full variable domain, in which reference TRBV9 and TRBJ1-1 provide the parts outside the CDR3, is DSGVTQTPKHLITATGQRVTLRCSPRSGDLSVYWYQQSLDQGLQFLIQYYNGEERAKGNILERFSAQQFPDLHSELNLSSLELGDSALYFCASSSSRDRGHEAFFGQGTRLTVV.

The gene calls are TRBV28 and TRBJ2-7; 7 bases agree with TRBD1. Germline lookup yields CDR1 MDHEN and CDR2 SYDVKM. V was pared by 5 bases and J by 3 bases, with 4 bases of the junction left unmatched. CDR3 length: 13 amino acids. The CDR3, as DNA: TGTGCCAGCAGTCTGAACAGGGGCTACGAGCAGTACTTC. Protein: CASSLNRGYEQYF. Together with reference TRBV28 and TRBJ2-7, the CDR3 gives the full variable domain: DVKVTQSSRYLVKRTGEKVFLECVQDMDHENMFWYRQDPGLGLRLIYFSYDVKMKEKGDIPEGYSVSREKKERFSLILESASTNQTSMYLCASSLNRGYEQYFGPGTRLTVT.

The CDR3 sequence is CASRLVFGGTSGRLGETQYF. The CDR3 region has the DNA TGTGCAAGTCGCTTAGTATTTGGCGGGACTAGCGGGAGGCTTGGAGAGACCCAGTACTTC. The rearrangement links TRBV12-2 to TRBJ2-5; no DNA check was done on the table's D call, TRBD2. TRBV12-2 corresponds to a pseudogene. This CDR3 is 20 amino acids long.

V is TRBV5-5 and J is TRBJ2-6, with 12 nucleotides matching TRBD1. Germline CDR1 SGHKS, CDR2 YYEKEE (reference sequence). This CDR3 is built from 19 residues. Trimming removed 3 bases from V and 0 bases from J; junction bases left unmatched: 7. As DNA, the CDR3 is TGTGCCAGCAGCTCGGGGGACAGGGGGCGCACCTCTGGGGCCAACGTCCTGACTTTC. Its protein is CASSSGDRGRTSGANVLTF.

The chain recombines TRBV28 with TRBJ2-7; 11 nucleotides line up with TRBD1. Germline V CDR1 and CDR2: MDHEN, SYDVKM. V lost 4 bases, J lost 6 bases, and 8 bases stayed unmatched. CDR3 length equals 15 residues. CDR3 region: CASSSRTGGLGEQYF. CDR3 sequence (DNA): TGTGCCAGCAGTTCTCGGACAGGGGGCTTGGGCGAGCAGTACTTC.

V is TRBV9 and J is TRBJ1-6, with D possibly being TRBD1 (5 bases). V dropped 4 bases and J dropped 6 bases, with 11 bases sitting between them. The CDR3 runs 14 residues. The germline CDR1 and CDR2 sequences are SGDLS and YYNGEE. The CDR3 sequence is CASSLGVPNSPLHF. CDR3 sequence (DNA): TGTGCCAGCAGCTTAGGGGTGCCTAATTCACCCCTCCACTTT.

J is TRBJ1-4 and V is TRBV5-6; D is possibly TRBD1 (5 bases). Looked up from germline, CDR1 is SGHDT and CDR2 is YYEEEE. Between the trimmed V and J ends, which lost 0 bases and 8 bases, there was a span of 11 bases. This CDR3 has 14 amino acids. The CDR3 DNA sequence: TGTGCCAGCAGCTTGGCACAGGAAGGCGAAAAACTGTTTTTT. This encodes CASSLAQEGEKLFF.

This clone was seen more than once but under ten times. The CDR3: CASTLQGGSSYGYTF. The CDR3 DNA reads as TGTGCCAGTACCCTTCAGGGGGGATCTTCCTATGGCTACACCTTC. The chain carries TRBV19 and TRBJ1-2, with TRBD1 matching 7 bases. The V segment lost 7 bases and the J segment 4 bases; nucleotides outside the gene matches: 12. The length of the CDR3 is 15 residues. Germline V lookup: CDR1 LNHDA, CDR2 SQIVND (reference sequence).

The rearrangement uses TRBV5-1 and TRBJ2-1, with 8 bases fitting TRBD1. Per the germline V gene, CDR1 is SGHRS and CDR2 is YFSETQ. This CDR3 region has 16 residues. V gave up 0 bases and J gave up 4 bases; unmatched junction bases: 6. The CDR3 region has the DNA TGCGCCAGCAGCTTGGGGCGGGACAGGTTATACAATGAGCAGTTCTTC. Translating it yields CASSLGRDRLYNEQFF.

The V gene is TRBV10-1, the J gene TRBJ2-3; D remains ambiguous. CDR3 length equals 17 residues. V dropped 3 bases and J dropped 2 bases, with 18 bases sitting between them. Germline V CDR1 and CDR2: WNHNN, SYGVQD (reference sequence). The CDR3 sequence: CASSDYPGILNTDTQYF. CDR3 coding DNA: TGCGCCAGCAGTGATTATCCAGGAATCCTCAACACAGATACGCAGTATTTT.

The chain employs TRBV6-1 and TRBJ2-7; D gene ambiguous. The germline V gene encodes CDR1 MNHNS and CDR2 SASEGT. With 3 bases removed from V and 6 bases from J, the gap between germline ends came to 12 bases. The CDR3 is 13 amino acids. The CDR3 spells CASSDQGRFEQYF. The CDR3 DNA is TGTGCCAGCAGTGATCAAGGAAGATTCGAGCAGTACTTC.

This chain connects TRBV10-2 to TRBJ2-3; D remains ambiguous. Trimming pared 3 bases from V and 1 base from J, leaving 14 bases between. The CDR3 spans 16 residues. Germline loops: CDR1 WSHSY, CDR2 SAAADI. The CDR3 DNA reads as TGCGCCAGCAGTGACTGGCGGAGCGCGGGCACAGATACGCAGTATTTT. Translating it yields CASSDWRSAGTDTQYF.

In this sample, this clone turned up a few times. Here the CDR3 DNA reads TGTGCCAGCAGCCACGCCGAGGGGGATTCACCCCTCCACTTT. Translation: CASSHAEGDSPLHF. The genes are TRBV6-5 and TRBJ1-6; the D gene is possibly TRBD1 (6 bases). Germline V gene data show CDR1 as MNHEY and CDR2 as SVGAGI. Trimming took 6 bases from V and 8 from J, leaving 14 bases between them. The CDR3 spans 14 residues.

This sequence joins TRBV7-9 and TRBJ1-4; tentative D call: TRBD1 (6 bases). Germline V gene data show CDR1 as SEHNR and CDR2 as FQNEAQ (reference sequence). The germline V and J ends were trimmed by 7 bases and 8 bases, with 23 bases remaining between them. This CDR3 region has 16 residues. In DNA form, the CDR3 reads TGTGCCAGCACCATCCAACGAGGGGGGCTGAGCGAAAAACTGTTTTTT. Translation: CASTIQRGGLSEKLFF.

The chain carries TRBV6-5 and TRBJ1-1; 11 bases are shared with TRBD1. Germline lookup yields CDR1 MNHEY and CDR2 SVGAGI. After removal of 2 bases from V and 4 bases from J, the junction contained 3 bases not matched to a gene. This CDR3 has 15 residues. CDR3 coding DNA: TGTGCCAGCAGTTACACCGGGACAGGGGGCACTGAAGCTTTCTTT. This gives the protein CASSYTGTGGTEAFF.

The rearrangement uses TRBV19 and TRBJ2-1, with D maybe TRBD1 (5 bases). Trimming pared 1 base from V and 7 bases from J, leaving 11 bases between. The CDR3 sequence is 14 residues long. The germline gives CDR1 LNHDA, CDR2 SQIVND (reference sequence). CDR3 in amino acids: CASSIVQGENEQFF. As DNA, the CDR3 is TGTGCCAGTAGTATAGTTCAGGGTGAAAATGAGCAGTTCTTC.

The rearrangement joins TRBV7-9 to TRBJ2-5; D is unresolved. Germline CDR1 reads SEHNR; CDR2 reads FQNEAQ (reference sequence). Trimming took 1 base from V and 0 from J, leaving 6 bases between them. This CDR3 spans 14 amino acids. In DNA form, the CDR3 reads TGTGCCAGCAGCTTAGATCGTTACCAAGAGACCCAGTACTTC. It is translated as CASSLDRYQETQYF.